This note documents a single T cell receptor (beta chain) sequence. Its antigen is unknown. No much larger clone is present one base from it, and per-base qualities are unavailable. The CDR3 has 16 amino acids, counting the end cysteine and phenylalanine. The read is trimmed to its CDR3 DNA, 48 bases read in frame from base 1. Between the V and J ends, shortened by 0 bases and 4 bases respectively, the junction contains 10 bases. Via the germline V gene, CDR1 is MNHNS and CDR2 SASEGT. The sample's time point label, in plain terms: persistent/refractory GD, antithyroid drugs over 5 years with positive TRAb. For both TCR sequencing and RNA sequencing, RNA was extracted from PBMCs in TRIzol. The diagnosis of Graves' disease followed American Thyroid Association guidelines. The patients came from an endocrinology department in Xi'an, China. Each patient gave about 9.1 milliliters of peripheral blood, collected in an EDTA anticoagulant tube. Ficoll Paque Plus density gradient separation was used to isolate PBMCs, and no further T cell sorting was performed. RNA quality was checked with an Agilent 2100 Bioanalyzer and agarose gel, and concentration with a NanoDrop 2000.

This entry comes from a study of regulatory T cells in long-lasting Graves disease (dated by TCRdb to 2020 to 2022). Study-wide context: To count as having persistent Graves' disease, a patient had to have received antithyroid drug treatment for over 5 years with TSH receptor autoantibodies remaining persistently positive. The study was conducted in China and was registered as a clinical trial. TCR sequencing covered around 13 persistent and roughly 20 newly diagnosed Graves' disease patients, about 35 samples in total. Peripheral blood TCR sequencing and RNA sequencing compared persistent Graves' disease patients with newly diagnosed Graves' disease patients. Persistent Graves' disease patients in the clinical cohort had taken antithyroid drugs for 8 to 12 years on average.

Study-level results and caveats: The small sample size was acknowledged by the authors as a limitation that may reduce accuracy. Only the TCR beta chain was sequenced and analyzed. More public clonotypes were shared among persistent patients (around 3,000) than among newly diagnosed patients (over 900). Persistent disease showed preferential use of TRBV28, TRBJ1-2 and TRBJ2-5, whereas newly diagnosed disease favored TRBV20-1 and TRBJ2-1. Persistent Graves' disease patients showed lower TCR Shannon entropy and fewer highly expanded clones than newly diagnosed patients, suggesting clonal expansion. Because the primary lesion, thyroid tissue, could not be accessed, the study looked at peripheral blood alone.

The method behind the library was multiplex PCR. These reads were obtained on an Illumina HiSeq 4000. iRepertoire HTBI primers and Arm-PCR amplification of CDR3 regions were used to construct TCR beta libraries. Gel purification was performed on PCR products prior to sequencing. The original pipeline was this. Gene usage analysis of CDR3 amino acid clonotypes relied on the roughly 64 TRBV and more than twelve TRBJ segments identified across samples. COPE and FqMerger were used to merge the filtered high-quality paired reads into contigs. BLAST was used to align contigs to IMGT TRBV, TRBD and TRBJ reference genes, and CDR3 was defined according to IMGT. Clonotypes above 0.1% frequency were classified as highly expanded clones. Shannon entropy was used to measure repertoire diversity, and the Gini coefficient was used to measure V-J evenness. A clonotype was considered public if more than one individual shared it. TCRdb's own reprocessing of the public reads used fastp at Q25 and MiXCR and kept productive beta chains. Entries are consolidated by CDR3 protein sequence, retaining the most common genes and DNA. The V and J calls were not made by the authors but by TCRdb's processing. The sample records roughly 360,000 distinct CDR3 sequences, roughly 20% of which are singletons. The ten largest make up less than 30% of the sample.

The specimen comprised peripheral blood mononuclear cells (PBMCs), sampled when the disease was refractory, from a patient treated with antithyroid drugs. The chain was built from TRBV6-1 and TRBJ1-6, with no confidently assigned D gene. This TCR derives from a woman aged 40 to 55 with Graves disease. Donor details come from another sample of the same person, matched by shared clones. DNA sequence: TGTGCCAGCAGTGAAGCGCTTTGGTCTTATAATTCACCCCTCCACTTT. This gives the protein CASSEALWSYNSPLHF.